This T cell receptor (beta chain) was recorded in a study of shared clonotypes between healthy human individuals (TCRdb year 2020). Regarding the complete study: The cohort included a few men and two women between 18 and 49 years of age. For each donor, CD4 naive and CD4 memory were each given three plates, CD8 naive was given two plates, and CD8 memory was given one plate. The study deeply sequenced blood TCR repertoires of about 5 healthy adults to estimate repertoire size and the extent of clonotype sharing between individuals. To increase sequencing depth and limit assay-specific biases, different laboratories used diverse techniques to prepare libraries and sequence TCR repertoires. Leukapheresis yielded between about 0.85 and 10 billion PBMCs per donor.

From a lookup of the germline V gene (reference sequence), CDR1 and CDR2 are SGHNT and YYREEE. The junction shows trimming of 4 bases on V and 1 base on J, plus 15 bases between the germline ends. Spanning cysteine to phenylalanine, the CDR3 consists of 15 amino acids. This entry keeps only the CDR3 DNA: 45 bases, framed from base 1. Details on this clone: There is no known antigen for this receptor. Per-base qualities were not stored, and no clone one base away is much larger.

For the CD8 naive samples, CD45RO-negative cells were positively selected for CCR7, yielding a CD45RA+CCR7+ population from which TemRA cells were excluded. The donors were healthy, HIV-negative adults with no recently reported acute infections or vaccinations. Every donor was a Caucasian adult living in Nashville, Tennessee, USA. Blood was obtained by leukapheresis, after which PBMCs were separated by Ficoll-Histopaque density gradient centrifugation and cryopreserved in liquid nitrogen vapor phase. Analytical flow cytometry was used to check the purity and quantity of each magnetically sorted T cell population. Genomic DNA was isolated from every sorted fraction and measured by UV absorbance on a Nanodrop 2000c. The investigation overall reported the following: Incomplete sequencing was indicated by rarefaction of sorted-subset datasets, despite the large sequencing depth. Higher generation probabilities were observed for clonotypes shared by all four sorted-subset donors than for non-shared clonotypes. About 4.5% of naive CD4, around 3.5% of naive CD8, roughly 2.5% of memory CD4, and about 0.4% of memory CD8 clonotypes were shared across four donors. Pairwise subsampling indicated that sequencing depth was expected to affect the degree of clonotype sharing among donors. Naive subsets generally had larger estimated clonotype richness than memory subsets did. Sampling was limited to blood, and TCR repertoires in tissue likely differ from TCR repertoires in blood. Because the study included a small number of donors, the genetic and exposure-history diversity represented was limited.

Using the deep immunoSEQ assay, TCR CDR3 regions were amplified from genomic DNA by multiplex PCR. Genomic DNA extracted from each cell subset was distributed evenly over all wells of several immunoSEQ 96-well plates, and each plate served as one replicate. For sorted subsets, each replicate PCR was loaded with about 200 ng genomic DNA, equivalent to 30,000 or so T cell genomes. Purified libraries were measured with a Qubit 3.0 fluorometer, size-checked on a Bioanalyzer 2100, and measured again with the KAPA Library Quantification kit. A separate single-read 150-cycle Illumina NextSeq 550 flow cell was used to sequence each immunoSEQ 96-well plate. The paper's data handling went like this. Because only junctional sequences without quality scores were contained in the immunoSEQ output, filtering matching that applied to full-length reads could not be performed. Sequences were annotated with PyIR, a Python wrapper for IgBLAST v1.9, using IMGT germline references to assign V/J genes and CDR3. Reads were removed for weak V/J assignments (E-value above 1e-6), missing CDR3, stop codons, out-of-frame junctions, or ambiguous translated residues. V3J clonotypes were defined as sequences sharing the same inferred V gene, J gene, and CDR3 amino acid sequence. To compute the percentage overlap between repertoires, the number of shared unique clonotypes was divided by the size of the smaller repertoire. RTK rarefaction, the Chao1 estimator, and Recon v2.1 estimates of unobserved clonotypes were used to assess repertoire richness. OLGA was used to compute generation probabilities for all TCRbeta clonotypes that the gDNA method yielded from several donors. Sourced from immuneACCESS, this table was stored by TCRdb with only in-frame sequences that have V and J called. A share of the clones is absent; for the studies checked, an unresolved V gene accounts for under half, and the remainder has no known explanation. For V, J and clone size, that table is used; D and trimming come from the DNA. This sample holds fewer than 700,000 clones; 85% to 95% were observed only once. Over 0.09% of the sample goes to the ten largest clones.

The specimen was naive CD8+ T cells sorted from blood. The sample's cell subset or site label, in plain terms: CD45RA+CCR7+. The sequence came from a woman in her twenties or thirties in good health. In this chain, TRBV5-4 is recombined with TRBJ2-7; matching of 6 bases hints at TRBD2 as the D gene. CDR3 protein: CASSPVGGASYEQYF. The DNA sequence is given as TGTGCCAGCAGCCCCGTCGGAGGGGCTTCCTACGAGCAGTACTTC.